This T cell receptor (beta chain) was obtained from a study of T cells in Graves' hyperthyroidism and ophthalmopathy (dated by TCRdb to about 2019). Some background on the complete study: Peripheral blood samples were taken at the time of initial diagnosis, prior to any treatment. To identify TCR V-J signatures that set the groups apart, the researchers used a discovery cohort of 100 patients, made up of fewer than 50 with Graves' ophthalmopathy and some 55 with stable Graves' hyperthyroidism. Whether ophthalmopathy could be predicted prospectively was tested in an independent validation cohort made up of roughly 19 hyperthyroidism patients plus 17 patients who later progressed to ophthalmopathy. For training and testing, the 100 or so patients in the discovery cohort were randomly divided in a 7:3 ratio. Thyroid tissue and blood T-cell repertoires from six Graves' hyperthyroidism patients were also compared in the study. After sampling, hyperthyroidism patients received methimazole starting at 30 mg daily, and ophthalmopathy patients received high-dose intravenous methylprednisolone. TCR Vbeta CDR3 sequencing of some 140 peripheral blood samples (around 45 ophthalmopathy, 70 to 85 hyperthyroidism and some 17 progressor patients) is reported in the paper. What the research found in general, with its limitations: Most expanded thyroid clonotypes (frequency above 0.001) were also detected in blood, suggesting blood repertoires may reflect thyroid immune responses. A 13 V-J signature model separated ophthalmopathy from stable hyperthyroidism, with approximately 87% sensitivity and roughly 81% specificity in cross-validation and 80%/75% in testing. No statistical method was used to set the sample size in advance, and investigators knew the group allocation. During validation, the model predicted progression to ophthalmopathy a median of approximately 6 months ahead of onset, with approximately 70% sensitivity and 72% to 85% specificity.

V has 5 bases trimmed and J has 4 bases trimmed; junction bases matching no gene number 15. The CDR1 and CDR2 encoded by the germline V gene are KGHDR and SFDVKD. CDR3 length: 18 amino acids, cysteine to phenylalanine. The read is trimmed to its CDR3 DNA, 54 bases read in frame from base 1. The TCR beta CDR3 regions were amplified from the RNA transcripts. The first round of RT-PCR for the TCR CDR3 was performed with the HTBI primer set and the Qiagen OneStep RT-PCR kit. Libraries were constructed in a second round of multiplex PCR, after which size selection and purification were carried out. Paired-end sequencing of the libraries was performed with 100 bp reads on an Illumina HiSeq2000. As for the original processing: SOAPnuke was used to process the raw data, with reads discarded if the reads contained adapters or uncalled bases, had a mean Phred below 15, or lacked an exact constant-primer or identifier match. High-quality paired reads were merged using COPE v1.2.5, and each unique nucleotide sequence was defined as a clonotype. MiTCR v1.1 was used to align the clonotypes against IMGT TRBV, TRBD and TRBJ reference segments. Only V-J combinations with frequency above 0.0001, covering about 99% of repertoires, were analysed. A TCS score was defined as the ratio of F50 (clonal expansion) to E x V (chaos), with BLOSUM62-based TCRdist applied between CDR3 peptides within each V-J. Welch's t-statistics and random forest reduced around 550 V-J features to roughly 13, which were used in a naive Bayes classifier (R e1071). The Morisita-Horn index was used to measure how similar the thyroid and blood repertoires were. TCRdb reprocessing: public reads trimmed at Q25 with fastp, clones called with MiXCR, in-frame beta chains kept. Identical CDR3 protein sequences are pooled into one entry, listed with their most common genes and DNA. It is TCRdb's table, rather than the study itself, that gives the V and J calls and clone size. Recorded for this sample are around 700,000 distinct CDR3 sequences; about 35% of them occurred a single time. The ten largest clonotypes hold less than 40% of the sample.

For this clonotype: Its antigen is not yet known. Base-call qualities are not available, and no considerably larger clone is one nucleotide away.

Graves' hyperthyroidism was defined as stable when no progression to ophthalmopathy occurred over 18 months of follow-up. Hyperthyroidism patients were newly diagnosed, with disease duration under 2 months, and aged 18 to 65 years. The study excluded patients with uncontrolled infections, other autoimmune diseases, pregnancy or lactation. Diagnoses were based on clinical symptoms, serum thyroxine and TRAb, thyroid ultrasound and orbital computed tomography. PBMCs were isolated from more than 8 ml of fresh peripheral blood by Ficoll-Paque density gradient centrifugation. Total RNA was extracted using Trizol reagent, and RNA quality was assessed on an Agilent 2100 Bioanalyzer.

Sample: blood. The source is a woman between 40 and 55 years old with Graves' hyperthyroidism. The rearrangement combines TRBV24-1 with TRBJ2-7; TRBD2 lines up with 11 middle nucleotides. The nucleotide sequence reads TGTGCCACCAGTGCTCTCGGGCTAGCGGGGGGACGATTGTACGAGCAGTACTTC. This yields the protein CATSALGLAGGRLYEQYF.